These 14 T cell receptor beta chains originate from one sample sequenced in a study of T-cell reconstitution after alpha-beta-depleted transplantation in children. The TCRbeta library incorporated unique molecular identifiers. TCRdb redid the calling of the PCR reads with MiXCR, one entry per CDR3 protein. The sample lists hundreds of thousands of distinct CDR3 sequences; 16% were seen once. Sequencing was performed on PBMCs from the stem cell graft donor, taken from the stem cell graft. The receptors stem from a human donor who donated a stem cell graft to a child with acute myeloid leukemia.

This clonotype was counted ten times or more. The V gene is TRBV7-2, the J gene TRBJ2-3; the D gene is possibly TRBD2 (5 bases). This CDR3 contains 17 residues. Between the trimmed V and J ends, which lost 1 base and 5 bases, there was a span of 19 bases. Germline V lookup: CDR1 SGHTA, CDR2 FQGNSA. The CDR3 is CASSLVTLASRGDTQYF. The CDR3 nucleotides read TGTGCCAGCAGCTTAGTCACCCTAGCCTCCCGGGGAGATACGCAGTATTTT.

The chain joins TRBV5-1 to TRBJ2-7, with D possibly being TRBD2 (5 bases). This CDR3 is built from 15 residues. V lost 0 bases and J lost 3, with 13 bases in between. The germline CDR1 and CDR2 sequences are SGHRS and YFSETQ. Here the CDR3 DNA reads TGCGCCAGCAGCTTGGAAAGAGGGCGAAACTACGAGCAGTACTTC. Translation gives CASSLERGRNYEQYF.

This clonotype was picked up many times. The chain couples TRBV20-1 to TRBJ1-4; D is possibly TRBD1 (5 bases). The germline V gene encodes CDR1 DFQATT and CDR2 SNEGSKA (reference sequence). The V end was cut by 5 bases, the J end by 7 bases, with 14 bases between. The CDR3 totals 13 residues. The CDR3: CSAYQGGSEKLFF. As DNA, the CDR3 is TGCAGTGCTTACCAGGGCGGGAGTGAAAAACTGTTTTTT.

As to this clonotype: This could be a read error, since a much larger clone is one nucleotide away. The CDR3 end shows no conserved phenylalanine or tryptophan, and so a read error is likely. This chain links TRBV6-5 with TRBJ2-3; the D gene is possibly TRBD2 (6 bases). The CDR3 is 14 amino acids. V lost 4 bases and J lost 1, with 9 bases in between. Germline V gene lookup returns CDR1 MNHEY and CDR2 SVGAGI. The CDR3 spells CASSLWGGTDTQYL. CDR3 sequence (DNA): TGTGCCAGCAGTTTATGGGGGGGCACAGATACGCAGTATCTT.

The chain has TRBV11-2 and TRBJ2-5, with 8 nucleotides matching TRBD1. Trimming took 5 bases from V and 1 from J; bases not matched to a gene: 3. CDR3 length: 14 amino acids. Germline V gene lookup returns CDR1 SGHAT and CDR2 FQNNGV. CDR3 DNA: TGTGCCAGCAGCCACGGACAGGGCCAAGAGACCCAGTACTTC. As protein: CASSHGQGQETQYF. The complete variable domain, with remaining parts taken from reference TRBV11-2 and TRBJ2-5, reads EAGVAQSPRYKIIEKRQSVAFWCNPISGHATLYWYQQILGQGPKLLIQFQNNGVVDDSQLPKDRFSAERLKGVDSTLKIQPAKLEDSAVYLCASSHGQGQETQYFGPGTRLLVL.

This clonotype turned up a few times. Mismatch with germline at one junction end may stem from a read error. The CDR3 region is CCAPLLLAGDYNEQFF. CDR3 sequence (DNA): TGCTGTGCCCCCCTCCTTCTAGCGGGGGACTACAATGAGCAGTTCTTC. The chain carries TRBV20-1 and TRBJ2-1; 10 bases agree with TRBD2. Looked up from germline, CDR1 is DFQATT and CDR2 is SNEGSKA (reference sequence). The CDR3 covers 16 residues.

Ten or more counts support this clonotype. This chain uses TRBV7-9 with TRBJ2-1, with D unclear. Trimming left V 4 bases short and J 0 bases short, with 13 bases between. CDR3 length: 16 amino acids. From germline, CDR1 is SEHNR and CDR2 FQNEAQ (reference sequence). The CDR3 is CASSSTDGVSYNEQFF. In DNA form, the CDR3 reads TGTGCCAGCAGCTCAACGGACGGAGTCTCCTACAATGAGCAGTTCTTC.

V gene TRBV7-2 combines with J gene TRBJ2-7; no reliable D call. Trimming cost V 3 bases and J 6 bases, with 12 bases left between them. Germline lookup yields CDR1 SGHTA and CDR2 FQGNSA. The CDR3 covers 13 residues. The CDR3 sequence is CASSFGVGREQYV. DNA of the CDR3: TGTGCCAGCAGCTTCGGAGTCGGCCGCGAGCAGTACGTC.

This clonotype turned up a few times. The CDR3: CASSLGSAGANVLTF. The CDR3 DNA is TGTGCCAGCAGCTTGGGGAGCGCTGGGGCCAACGTCCTGACTTTC. V and J are TRBV7-2 and TRBJ2-6; tentative D call: TRBD2 (5 bases). Germline CDR1 and CDR2: SGHTA and FQGNSA. Trimming left V 3 bases short and J 2 bases short, with 8 bases between. This CDR3 has 15 residues.

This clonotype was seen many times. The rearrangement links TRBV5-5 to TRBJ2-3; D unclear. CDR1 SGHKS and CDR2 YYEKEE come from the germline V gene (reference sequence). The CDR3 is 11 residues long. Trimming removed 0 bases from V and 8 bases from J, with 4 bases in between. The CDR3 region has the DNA TGTGCCAGCAGCTTGGATGGTACGCAGTATTTT. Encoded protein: CASSLDGTQYF.

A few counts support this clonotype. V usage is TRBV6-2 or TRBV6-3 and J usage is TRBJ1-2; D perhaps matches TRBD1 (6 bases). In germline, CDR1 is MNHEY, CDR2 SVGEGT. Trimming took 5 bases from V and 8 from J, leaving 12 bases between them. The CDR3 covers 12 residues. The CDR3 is CASSHRTAGYTF. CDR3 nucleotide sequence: TGTGCCAGCAGTCATCGGACAGCCGGCTACACCTTC.

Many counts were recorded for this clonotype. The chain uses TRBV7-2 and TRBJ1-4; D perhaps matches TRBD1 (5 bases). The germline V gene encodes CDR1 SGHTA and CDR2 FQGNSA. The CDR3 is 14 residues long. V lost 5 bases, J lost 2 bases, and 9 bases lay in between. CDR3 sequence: CASSPGRTNEKLFF. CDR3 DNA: TGTGCCAGCAGCCCGGGACGGACTAATGAAAAACTGTTTTTT.

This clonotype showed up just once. The CDR3 loop reads CASSYALNEQFF. CDR3 nucleotide sequence: TGTGCCAGCAGTTACGCTCTTAATGAGCAGTTCTTC. The V gene is TRBV6-2 or TRBV6-3, the J gene TRBJ2-1; unclear D gene. CDR3 length: 12 amino acids. Germline values: CDR1 MNHEY, CDR2 SVGEGT. V was trimmed by 2 bases and J by 7 bases, leaving 6 bases between them.

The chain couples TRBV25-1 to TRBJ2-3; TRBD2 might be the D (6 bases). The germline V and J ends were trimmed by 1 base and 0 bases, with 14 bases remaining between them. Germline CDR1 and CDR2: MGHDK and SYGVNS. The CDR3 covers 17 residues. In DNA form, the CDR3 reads TGTGCCAGCAGTGAATCCCCCGGCGGGGATAGCACAGATACGCAGTATTTT. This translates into CASSESPGGDSTDTQYF.